Listed below are T cell receptor beta chains from one sample, sequenced in a study of control samples from healthy donors and cancer patients. The assay was immunoSEQ multiplex PCR, and TCRdb's table has in-frame clones only and misses some. The sample has some 120,000 clones; approximately 94% are singletons. Material: PBMCs. The receptor set was obtained from a man between 50 and 59 years old with head and neck cancer. Each CDR3 is given with its conserved first and last residue. A D gene is named only where the DNA matches it firmly. The size field is filled for only some rows; it gives once, few, many or a size class.

d_gene | j_gene | v_gene | abundance | CDR3aa | CDR3nt
. | TRBJ2-7 | TRBV12-3/TRBV12-4 | . | CASRGRVLEQYF | TGTGCCAGCAGGGGCAGGGTTCTCGAGCAGTACTTC
. | TRBJ1-2 | TRBV28 | . | CASSFPTGGYTF | TGTGCCAGCAGTTTCCCTACAGGTGGCTACACCTTC
. | TRBJ1-4 | TRBV28 | . | CASSSPGEGEKLFF | TGTGCCAGCAGTTCTCCGGGGGAGGGGGAAAAACTGTTTTTT
. | TRBJ1-3 | TRBV3-1/TRBV3-2 | . | CASSQLGTLRSGNTIYF | TGTGCCAGCAGCCAACTTGGGACACTACGCTCTGGAAACACCATATATTTT
. | TRBJ1-2 | TRBV6-5 | . | CASRQPPYLGYTF | TGTGCCAGTAGACAGCCTCCGTATTTGGGCTACACCTTC
TRBD1 | TRBJ1-4 | TRBV6-5 | once | CASSPQGRGEKLFF | TGTGCCAGCAGTCCACAGGGGCGAGGTGAAAAACTGTTTTTT
TRBD1 | TRBJ2-2 | TRBV4-3 | once | CASSQGRDRYPTAELFF | TGCGCCAGCAGCCAAGGCCGGGACAGATATCCGACCGCGGAGCTGTTTTTT
. | TRBJ2-7 | TRBV5-1 | . | CASSLGNRVGNEQYF | TGCGCCAGCAGCTTGGGAAACAGGGTTGGAAACGAGCAGTACTTC
TRBD2 | TRBJ2-3 | TRBV7-2 | . | CASSGGSAGNTDTQYF | TGTGCCAGCAGCGGAGGCTCAGCGGGGAACACAGATACGCAGTATTTT
. | TRBJ2-1 | TRBV27 | . | CASRGSLPNNEQFF | TGTGCCAGCAGGGGAAGTCTTCCCAACAATGAGCAGTTCTTC
. | TRBJ2-2 | TRBV5-5 | . | CASSLTGTLPGELFF | TGTGCCAGCAGCTTGACAGGGACCCTCCCCGGGGAGCTGTTTTTT
TRBD2 | TRBJ2-5 | TRBV5-1 | . | CASSGGRGAETQYF | TGCGCCAGCAGTGGGGGGCGGGGGGCCGAGACCCAGTACTTC
. | TRBJ1-5 | TRBV6-1 | once | CASSEVERLEPQHF | TGTGCCAGCAGTGAAGTGGAGCGCCTTGAGCCCCAGCATTTT
TRBD1 | TRBJ1-6 | TRBV11-3 | . | CASSFGQGSPLHF | TGTGCCAGCAGCTTTGGACAGGGTTCACCCCTCCACTTT
. | TRBJ2-3 | TRBV9 | . | CASEGMADTQYF | TGTGCCTCGGAAGGGATGGCAGATACGCAGTATTTT
. | TRBJ2-3 | TRBV30 | once | CAWSVRGDTQYF | TGTGCCTGGAGTGTACGGGGGGATACGCAGTATTTT
TRBD1 | TRBJ2-1 | TRBV27 | . | CASSPTGLGQFF | TGTGCCAGCAGTCCGACAGGGTTGGGGCAGTTCTTC
. | TRBJ2-6 | TRBV7-9 | . | CASSLRDTSGANVLTF | TGTGCCAGCAGCTTACGGGACACTTCTGGGGCCAACGTCCTGACTTTC
TRBD2 | TRBJ2-1 | TRBV5-5 | . | CASSLDGRREQFF | TGTGCCAGCAGCTTGGACGGGAGGAGGGAGCAGTTCTTC
. | TRBJ1-5 | TRBV6-2/TRBV6-3 | . | CASSYRQPRGQPQHF | TGTGCCAGCAGTTACAGACAGCCCCGCGGTCAGCCCCAGCATTTT
. | TRBJ1-2 | TRBV18 | . | CASSPDRYYGYTF | TGTGCCAGCTCACCCGACAGGTACTATGGCTACACCTTC
. | TRBJ2-5 | TRBV9 | . | CASSPPGTQETQYF | TGTGCCAGCAGCCCGCCGGGAACCCAAGAGACCCAGTACTTC
. | TRBJ2-3 | TRBV4-1 | . | CASSQDRGGRDTQYF | TGCGCCAGCAGCCAAGATAGGGGGGGCAGGGATACGCAGTATTTT
TRBD1 | TRBJ2-7 | TRBV7-2 | . | CASSPRQGVYEQYF | TGTGCCAGCAGCCCAAGACAGGGGGTCTACGAGCAGTACTTC
. | TRBJ2-7 | TRBV18 | . | CASSPGHTSYEQYF | TGTGCCAGCTCACCGGGACATACCTCCTACGAGCAGTACTTC
. | TRBJ1-1 | TRBV4-3 | . | CASSPGPYSNTEAFF | TGCGCCAGCAGCCCGGGGCCCTACTCGAACACTGAAGCTTTCTTT
. | TRBJ2-6 | TRBV3-1/TRBV3-2 | . | CASSRGGWSGANVLTF | TGTGCCAGCAGTCGCGGGGGCTGGTCTGGGGCCAACGTCCTGACTTTC